This TCR beta chain stems from a study of blood T cell repertoires in COVID-19 (dated by TCRdb to about 2020). In the study overall: The collaborator samples originated in the United States, Italy and Spain and spanned the acute and convalescent phases of COVID-19. Samples were obtained from the ongoing ImmuneRACE study (first 160 participants) and from about 1,300 subjects provided by 6 global collaborators. Where available, HLA class I and class II types were taken from metadata supplied by the sample provider and were not determined by assay-based typing. The prospective study material was composed of cDNA or gDNA derived from T cells, B-cell-depleted T cells, or PBMCs. The repertoires were made available in a free public database intended to serve as a resource for research on the immune response to SARS-CoV-2. A de-identified subject ID, COVID-19 status, age in years and sex were almost always included in the sample metadata. Deeply sampled blood TCRbeta repertoires from subjects exposed to, actively infected with, or recovered from COVID-19 were included in the dataset.

Collaborating institutions collected whole blood in K2EDTA tubes following their own protocols. For TCRbeta analysis, collaborators shipped samples as frozen whole blood, isolated PBMCs, or DNA extracted from either of those sample types. TCRbeta CDR3 regions were amplified from genomic DNA using the immunoSEQ Assay, a bias-controlled multiplex PCR. The authors processed their data as follows. Within the assay, amplification of reference gene primers was used to estimate how many nucleated cells each sample contained. To quantify the absolute abundance of each unique TCRbeta CDR3 rearrangement, sequence reads were collapsed and filtered. Productive Simpson clonality was computed per sample as the square root of Simpson's diversity index over productive rearrangements. This is the immuneACCESS table as TCRdb keeps it, with only in-frame sequences that have V and J called. A part of the clones is gone; compared with another copy, unresolved V genes explain less than half, and the rest is unexplained. D and trimming were read from the DNA, whereas the V and J calls and clone size are those reported in that table. The sample table contains 50,000 to 55,000 clones; only one count was recorded for roughly 90% of them. The ten biggest clones cover roughly 2.7% of the sample.

The research as a whole found: Clinical and demographic metadata were provided uncurated, with the amount varying by source and participant.

With regard to this clone: It lacks a known antigen. Base-call qualities are not available, and no considerably larger clone is one nucleotide away.

This receptor was obtained from a man aged 80 or over with acute or convalescent COVID-19. Sequencing was done on a sample of peripheral blood.

The CDR3 reads CASSIDRARYGYTF. The nucleotides are TGTGCCAGTAGTATCGACAGGGCTAGGTATGGCTACACCTTC. The chain is made from TRBV19 and TRBJ1-2; the central 7 bases match TRBD1. The CDR3, cysteine through phenylalanine, is 14 amino acids long. CDR3 DNA is the only sequence kept; it has 42 bases, read in frame from the first base. V is cut back by 3 bases and J by 5 bases, with 6 bases in the junction unmatched. Looking up the germline V gene (reference sequence) yields CDR1 LNHDA and CDR2 SQIVND.